The 5 T cell receptor beta chains in this list originate from one sample, sequenced in a study of T cells in Graves' hyperthyroidism and ophthalmopathy. The investigators amplified TCR beta CDR3 regions from RNA transcripts. The TCR CDR3 first-round RT-PCR relied on the HTBI primer set. TCRdb processed the multiplex PCR reads anew with MiXCR; each CDR3 protein has one entry. The sample consists of more than 500,000 distinct CDR3 sequences, around 13% of them appearing once. Sequencing used blood. These receptor sequences come from a middle-aged woman with Graves' hyperthyroidism.

Ten or more counts support this clonotype. The genes are TRBV5-1 and TRBJ1-1; no reliable D call. Germline V gene sequence: CDR1 SGHRS, CDR2 YFSETQ. This CDR3 is built from 13 residues. V gave up 2 bases and J gave up 1 base, with 6 bases separating them. The CDR3 loop is CASSFLENTEAFF. CDR3 coding DNA: TGCGCCAGCAGCTTTCTGGAGAACACTGAAGCTTTCTTT.

This sequence joins TRBV12-3 or TRBV12-4 and TRBJ1-2, with TRBD1 matching over 10 bases. The CDR3 is made up of 14 amino acids. V lost 2 bases to trimming and J lost 4 bases; unmatched junction nucleotides: 1. CDR3 nucleotides: TGTGCCAGCAGTTTAAGGGACAGGGGCTATGGCTACACCTTC. It yields the protein CASSLRDRGYGYTF.

The rearrangement links TRBV7-8 to TRBJ1-5; tentative D call: TRBD1 (5 bases). Per germline, CDR1 SGHVS and CDR2 FQNEAQ. Deletions cut 4 bases from V and 6 bases from J, with 16 bases between. There are 15 residues in the CDR3. The CDR3 bases are TGTGCCAGCAGCTCCGGGAGTGGGGGAGGTCAGCCCCAGCATTTT. It is translated as CASSSGSGGGQPQHF.

There are many counts of this clonotype. The rearrangement joins TRBV30 to TRBJ1-1; TRBD1 agrees at 7 bases. Germline CDR1 reads GTSNPN; CDR2 reads SVGIG (reference sequence). V dropped 6 bases and J dropped 10; count of bases not matched to a gene: 14. The CDR3 length is 13 residues. As DNA, the CDR3 is TGTGCCTGCAGTCCGGACAGGACTTTTGGAGCTTTCTTT. It specifies CACSPDRTFGAFF.

V gene TRBV11-2 combines with J gene TRBJ2-7; maybe TRBD1 (6 bases). CDR1 and CDR2 from the germline V gene are SGHAT and FQNNGV. The CDR3 contains 18 residues. Trimming took 6 bases from V and 3 from J, leaving 27 bases between them. The CDR3: CASSQGIESPTTNYEQYF. In DNA form, the CDR3 reads TGTGCCAGCAGTCAGGGGATCGAGTCGCCCACCACCAACTACGAGCAGTACTTC.